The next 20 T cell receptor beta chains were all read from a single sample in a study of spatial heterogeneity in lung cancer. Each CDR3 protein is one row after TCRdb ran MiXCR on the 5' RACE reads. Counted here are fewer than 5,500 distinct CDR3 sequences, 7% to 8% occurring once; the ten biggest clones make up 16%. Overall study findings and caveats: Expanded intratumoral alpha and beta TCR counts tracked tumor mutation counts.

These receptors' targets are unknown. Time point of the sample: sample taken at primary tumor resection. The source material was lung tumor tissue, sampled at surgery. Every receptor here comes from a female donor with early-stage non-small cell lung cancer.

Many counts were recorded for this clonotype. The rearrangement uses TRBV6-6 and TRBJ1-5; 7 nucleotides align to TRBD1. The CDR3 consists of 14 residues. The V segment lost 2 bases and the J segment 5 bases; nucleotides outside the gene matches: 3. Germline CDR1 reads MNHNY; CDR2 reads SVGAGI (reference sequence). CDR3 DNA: TGTGCCAGCAGTTACGAGGGGGCGGATCAGCCCCAGCATTTT. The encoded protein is CASSYEGADQPQHF.

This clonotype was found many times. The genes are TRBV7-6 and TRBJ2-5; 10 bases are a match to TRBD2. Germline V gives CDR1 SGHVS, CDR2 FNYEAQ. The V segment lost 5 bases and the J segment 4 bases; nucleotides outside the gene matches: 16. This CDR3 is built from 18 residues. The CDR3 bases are TGTGCCAGCAGCCTAAATCCGGGACTAGCGTCTAATGGAGAGACCCAGTACTTC. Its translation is CASSLNPGLASNGETQYF.

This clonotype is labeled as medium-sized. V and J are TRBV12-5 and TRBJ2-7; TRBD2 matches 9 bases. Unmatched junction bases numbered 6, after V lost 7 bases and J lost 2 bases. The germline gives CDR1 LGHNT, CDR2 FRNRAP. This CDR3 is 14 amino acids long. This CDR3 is CASVDSGSPYEQYF. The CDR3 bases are TGTGCTAGTGTCGATAGCGGGAGCCCCTACGAGCAGTACTTC.

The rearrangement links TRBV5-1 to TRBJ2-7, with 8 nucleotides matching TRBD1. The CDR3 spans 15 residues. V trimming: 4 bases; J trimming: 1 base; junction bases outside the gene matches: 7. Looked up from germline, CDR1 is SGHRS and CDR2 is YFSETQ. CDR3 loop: CASSGGQGKSYEQYF. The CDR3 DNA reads TGCGCCAGCAGCGGAGGACAGGGTAAATCCTACGAGCAGTACTTC.

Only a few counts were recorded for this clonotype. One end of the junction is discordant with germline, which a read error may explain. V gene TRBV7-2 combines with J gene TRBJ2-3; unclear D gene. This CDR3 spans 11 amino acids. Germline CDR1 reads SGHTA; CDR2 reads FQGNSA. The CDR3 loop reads CANSPLDTQYF. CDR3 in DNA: TGTGCCAACAGCCCCCTCGATACGCAGTATTTT.

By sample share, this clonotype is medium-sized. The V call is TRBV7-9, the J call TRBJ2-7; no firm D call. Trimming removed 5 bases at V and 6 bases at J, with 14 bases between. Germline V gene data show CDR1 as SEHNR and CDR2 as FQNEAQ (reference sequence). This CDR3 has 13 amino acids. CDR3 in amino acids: CASSLLTLTEQYF. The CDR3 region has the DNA TGTGCCAGCAGCCTCCTGACCCTCACCGAGCAGTACTTC.

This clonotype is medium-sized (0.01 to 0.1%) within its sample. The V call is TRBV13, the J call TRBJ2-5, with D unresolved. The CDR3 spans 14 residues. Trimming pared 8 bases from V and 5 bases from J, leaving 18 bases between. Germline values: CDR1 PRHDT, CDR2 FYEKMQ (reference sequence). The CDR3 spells CASGSVRMEETQYF. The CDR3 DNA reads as TGTGCCAGCGGCTCGGTACGAATGGAGGAGACCCAGTACTTC.

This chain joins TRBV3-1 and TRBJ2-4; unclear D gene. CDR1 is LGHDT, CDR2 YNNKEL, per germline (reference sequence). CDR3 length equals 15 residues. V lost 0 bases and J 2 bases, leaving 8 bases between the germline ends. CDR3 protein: CASSQDVGTKNIQYF. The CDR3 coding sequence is TGTGCCAGCAGCCAAGACGTAGGGACCAAAAACATTCAGTACTTC.

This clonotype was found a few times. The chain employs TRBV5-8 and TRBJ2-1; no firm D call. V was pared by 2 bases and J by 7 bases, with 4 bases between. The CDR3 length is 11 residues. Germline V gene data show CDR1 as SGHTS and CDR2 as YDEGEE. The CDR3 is CASSFGNEQFF. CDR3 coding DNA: TGTGCCAGCAGCTTTGGGAATGAGCAGTTCTTC.

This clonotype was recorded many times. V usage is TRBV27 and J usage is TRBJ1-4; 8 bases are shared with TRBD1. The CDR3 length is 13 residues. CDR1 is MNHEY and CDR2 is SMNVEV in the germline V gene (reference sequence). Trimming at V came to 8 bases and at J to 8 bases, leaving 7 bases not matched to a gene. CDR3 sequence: CASRQGFNEKLFF. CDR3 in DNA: TGTGCCAGCCGACAGGGGTTTAACGAAAAACTGTTTTTT.

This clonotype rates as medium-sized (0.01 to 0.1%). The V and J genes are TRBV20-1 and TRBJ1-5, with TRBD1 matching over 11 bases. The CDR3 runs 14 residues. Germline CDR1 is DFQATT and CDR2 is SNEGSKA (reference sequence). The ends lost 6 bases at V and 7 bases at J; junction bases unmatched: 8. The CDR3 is CSATDRGQGQPQHF. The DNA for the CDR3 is TGCAGTGCCACGGACAGGGGGCAGGGACAGCCCCAGCATTTT.

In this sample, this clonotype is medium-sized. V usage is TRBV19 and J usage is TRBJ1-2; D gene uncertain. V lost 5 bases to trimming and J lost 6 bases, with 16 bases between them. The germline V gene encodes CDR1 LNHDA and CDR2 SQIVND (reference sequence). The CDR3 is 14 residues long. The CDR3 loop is CASSSVPPQHGYTF. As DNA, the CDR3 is TGTGCCAGTAGTTCGGTTCCCCCCCAGCATGGCTACACCTTC.

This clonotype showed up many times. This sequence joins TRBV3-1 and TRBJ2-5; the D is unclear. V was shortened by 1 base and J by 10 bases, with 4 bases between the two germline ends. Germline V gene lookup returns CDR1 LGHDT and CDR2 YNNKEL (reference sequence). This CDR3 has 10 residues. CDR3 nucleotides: TGTGCCAGCAGCCAAGGAGTCCAGTACTTC. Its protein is CASSQGVQYF.

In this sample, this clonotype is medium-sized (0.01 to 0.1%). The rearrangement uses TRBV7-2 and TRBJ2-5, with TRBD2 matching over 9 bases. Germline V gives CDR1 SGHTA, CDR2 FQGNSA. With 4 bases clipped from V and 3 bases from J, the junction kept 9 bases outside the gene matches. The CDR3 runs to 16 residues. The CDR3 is CASSYPTSGFEETQYF. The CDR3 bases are TGTGCCAGCAGCTACCCGACTAGCGGATTTGAAGAGACCCAGTACTTC. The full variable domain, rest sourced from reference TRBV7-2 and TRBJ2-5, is GAGVSQSPSNKVTEKGKDVELRCDPISGHTALYWYRQSLGQGLEFLIYFQGNSAPDKSGLPSDRFSAERTGGSVSTLTIQRTQQEDSAVYLCASSYPTSGFEETQYFGPGTRLLVL.

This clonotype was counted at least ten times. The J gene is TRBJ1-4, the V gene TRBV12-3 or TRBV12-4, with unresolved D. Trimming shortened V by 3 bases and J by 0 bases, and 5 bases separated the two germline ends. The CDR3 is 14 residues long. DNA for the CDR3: TGTGCCAGCAGTTTTATTTCAACTAATGAAAAACTGTTTTTT. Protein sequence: CASSFISTNEKLFF.

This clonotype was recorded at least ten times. CDR3 residues: CSASSGYGYTF. The CDR3 DNA is TGCAGTGCTAGTAGCGGTTATGGCTACACCTTC. The chain carries TRBV20-1 and TRBJ1-2; D uncertain. CDR1 DFQATT and CDR2 SNEGSKA come from the germline V gene (reference sequence). Trimming shortened V by 3 bases and J by 5 bases, and 7 bases separated the two germline ends. This CDR3 contains 11 residues.

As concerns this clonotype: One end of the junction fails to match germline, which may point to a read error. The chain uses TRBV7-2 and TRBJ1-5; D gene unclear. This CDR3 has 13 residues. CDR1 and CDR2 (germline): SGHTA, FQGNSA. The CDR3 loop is CNSSLEVNQPQHF. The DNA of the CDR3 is TGTAACAGCAGCTTAGAGGTGAATCAGCCCCAGCATTTT.

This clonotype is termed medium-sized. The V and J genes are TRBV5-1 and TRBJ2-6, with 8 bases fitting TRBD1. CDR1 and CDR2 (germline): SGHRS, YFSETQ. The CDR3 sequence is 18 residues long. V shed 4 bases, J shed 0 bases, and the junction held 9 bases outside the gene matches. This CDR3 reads CASSLLGQVSSGANVLTF. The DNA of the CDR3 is TGCGCCAGCAGCCTTCTGGGACAGGTTAGCTCTGGGGCCAACGTCCTGACTTTC.

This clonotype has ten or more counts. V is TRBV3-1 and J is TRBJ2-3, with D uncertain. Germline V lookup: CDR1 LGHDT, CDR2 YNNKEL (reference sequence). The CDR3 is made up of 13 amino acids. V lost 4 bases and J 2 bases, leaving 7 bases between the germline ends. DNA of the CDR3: TGTGCCAGCAGCCCAGAGTTCACAGATACGCAGTATTTT. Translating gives CASSPEFTDTQYF.

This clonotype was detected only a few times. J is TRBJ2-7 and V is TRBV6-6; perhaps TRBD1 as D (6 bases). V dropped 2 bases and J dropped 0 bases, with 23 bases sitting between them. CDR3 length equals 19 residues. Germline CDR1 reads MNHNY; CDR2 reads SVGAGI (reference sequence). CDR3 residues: CASSYGGGPTISSSYEQYF. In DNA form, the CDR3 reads TGTGCCAGCAGTTACGGTGGGGGCCCCACAATCTCTAGCTCCTACGAGCAGTACTTC.